This passage covers 20 T cell receptor beta chains from one sample sequenced in a study of cytomegalovirus exposure and HLA in healthy donors. The PCR had 60 Vbeta and 13 Jbeta primers. Produced via immunoSEQ multiplex PCR; TCRdb's table is partial and in-frame only. The repertoire holds under 120,000 clones, 70% to 80% seen once, with 3.1% in the top ten. The sample was PBMCs. All receptors derive from a woman aged 40 to 49 in good health and CMV-seronegative.

V gene TRBV11-2 combines with J gene TRBJ2-7; perhaps TRBD1 as D (5 bases). This CDR3 comprises 14 residues. V lost 2 bases and J lost 3, with 11 bases in between. Germline V CDR1 and CDR2: SGHAT, FQNNGV. CDR3 in DNA: TGTGCCAGCAGCTTAAGCAGGGCTGGCTACGAGCAGTACTTC. This codes for CASSLSRAGYEQYF.

The chain employs TRBV4-1 and TRBJ1-2; 8 positions agree with TRBD1. CDR1 MGHRA and CDR2 YSYEKL come from the germline V gene. The CDR3 is made up of 14 amino acids. V shed 3 bases and J 3 bases; nucleotides not matched to a gene: 3. The CDR3, as DNA: TGCGCCAGCAGCCACCCGGGACAGGACTATGGCTACACCTTC. Translation: CASSHPGQDYGYTF.

The CDR3 DNA sequence: TGCAGCGTTGAATGGACAGGGGATAACTATGGCTACACCTTC. Translated: CSVEWTGDNYGYTF. The chain uses TRBV29-1 and TRBJ1-2; the match to TRBD1 covers 9 bases. Germline V gene sequence: CDR1 SQVTM, CDR2 ANQGSEA. The ends lost 2 bases at V and 1 base at J; junction bases unmatched: 2. This CDR3 has 14 residues.

This chain links TRBV13 with TRBJ1-1, with D uncertain. Germline V gene data show CDR1 as PRHDT and CDR2 as FYEKMQ (reference sequence). The V gene lost 3 bases and the J gene lost 1 base, with 3 bases spanning the gap. CDR3 length: 12 residues. The CDR3 nucleotides are TGTGCCAGCAGCTTCTCGAACACTGAAGCTTTCTTT. Protein sequence: CASSFSNTEAFF.

The chain is built from TRBV19 and TRBJ2-7, with 9 bases aligning to TRBD1. V lost 10 bases to trimming and J lost 0 bases; unmatched junction nucleotides: 10. Per the germline V gene, CDR1 is LNHDA and CDR2 is SQIVND (reference sequence). This CDR3 is built from 15 residues. The CDR3: CATNRGQGISYEQYF. The CDR3, as DNA: TGTGCCACCAACCGTGGACAGGGGATCTCCTACGAGCAGTACTTC.

This clone has only one observation. This sequence joins TRBV10-3 and TRBJ2-5; D remains unclear. The assigned J gene may be wrong: the sequence end matches TRBJ2-7 better. CDR1 and CDR2 (germline): ENHRY, SYGVKD. The CDR3 is made up of 11 amino acids. The CDR3 loop reads CAISDFYEQYF. The CDR3 DNA reads as TGTGCCATCAGTGATTTTTACGAGCAGTACTTC.

This clone was observed a few times. This sequence joins TRBV5-6 and TRBJ2-1, with D unresolved. There are 13 residues in the CDR3. Germline V CDR1 and CDR2: SGHDT, YYEEEE. The germline V and J ends were trimmed by 2 bases and 2 bases, with 5 bases remaining between them. The CDR3 spells CASSFDTYNEQFF. The CDR3 DNA reads TGTGCCAGCAGCTTCGACACCTACAATGAGCAGTTCTTC.

The rearrangement joins TRBV28 to TRBJ1-3; 8 bases align to TRBD1. Trimming removed 6 bases from V and 4 bases from J; junction bases left unmatched: 8. Germline V gene data show CDR1 as MDHEN and CDR2 as SYDVKM. CDR3 size: 15 residues. CDR3 in DNA: TGTGCCAGCAGAACCGGGACAGGATGGGGAAACACCATATATTTT. The encoded protein is CASRTGTGWGNTIYF.

As to this clone: Sequence at one end of the junction differs from germline and may be a read error. V and J are TRBV5-1 and TRBJ2-2; 7 nucleotides match TRBD1. The CDR3 totals 15 residues. CDR1 and CDR2 from the germline V gene are SGHRS and YFSETQ. The CDR3 nucleotides read TGCGCCAGCAGCTTGGGGGACAGAGCGGCCGGCGAGCTGTTTTTT. It codes for CASSLGDRAAGELFF. Full variable domain (remainder filled in from reference TRBV5-1 and TRBJ2-2): KAGVTQTPRYLIKTRGQQVTLSCSPISGHRSVSWYQQTPGQGLQFLFEYFSETQRNKGNFPGRFSGRQFSNSRSEMNVSTLELGDSALYLCASSLGDRAAGELFFGEGSRLTVL.

The rearrangement uses TRBV7-8 and TRBJ2-2; TRBD2 matches 10 bases. Trimming at V came to 2 bases and at J to 6 bases, leaving 6 bases not matched to a gene. The germline gives CDR1 SGHVS, CDR2 FQNEAQ. The CDR3 is 16 residues long. CDR3 in amino acids: CASSLQATSGPGELFF. The CDR3, as DNA: TGTGCCAGCAGCTTACAAGCGACTAGCGGGCCCGGGGAGCTGTTTTTT.

The gene calls are TRBV9 and TRBJ2-7; TRBD2 matches 15 bases. Germline V gene lookup returns CDR1 SGDLS and CDR2 YYNGEE. J lost 7 bases, V lost 2 bases, and 4 bases had no gene match. The CDR3 is 15 residues long. Written as DNA, the CDR3 is TGTGCCAGCAGCGTCGGACTAGCGGGAGGGCGAGAGCAGTACTTC. Translating it yields CASSVGLAGGREQYF.

The chain joins TRBV6-1 to TRBJ1-5, with 8 positions matching TRBD1. This CDR3 region has 15 residues. Losses at the gene ends were 5 bases for V and 4 bases for J; bases not matched to a gene: 7. Germline V gene sequence: CDR1 MNHNS, CDR2 SASEGT. CDR3: CASSSTGGENQPQHF. The CDR3 DNA reads as TGTGCCAGCAGTTCTACAGGGGGAGAAAATCAGCCCCAGCATTTT.

The chain couples TRBV9 to TRBJ2-3; possible D gene TRBD2, 7 bases. Deletions cut 2 bases from V and 4 bases from J, with 11 bases between. This CDR3 region has 14 residues. CDR1 SGDLS and CDR2 YYNGEE come from the germline V gene. DNA for the CDR3: TGTGCCAGCAGCGTTATCGGGGGGCCAGATACGCAGTATTTT. This encodes CASSVIGGPDTQYF.

V gene TRBV14 combines with J gene TRBJ2-1; D gene unclear. This CDR3 region has 12 residues. V lost 4 bases to trimming and J lost 8 bases, with 9 bases between them. Per the germline V gene, CDR1 is SGHDN and CDR2 is FVKESK. CDR3 nucleotide sequence: TGTGCCAGCAGCCCAACTGGAGATGAGCAGTTCTTC. Protein sequence: CASSPTGDEQFF.

The CDR3 nucleotides are TGTGCCAGCAGCGAACGGGACAGCTTGAACTATGGCTACACCTTC. Translated: CASSERDSLNYGYTF. The chain has TRBV9 and TRBJ1-2; TRBD1 matches at 7 bases. Germline V gene lookup returns CDR1 SGDLS and CDR2 YYNGEE. Unmatched junction bases numbered 7, after V lost 3 bases and J lost 2 bases. The CDR3 covers 15 residues.

The chain joins TRBV29-1 to TRBJ2-1, with 8 bases identical to TRBD2. The germline CDR1 and CDR2 sequences are SQVTM and ANQGSEA. The CDR3 is 13 residues long. Germline trimming cut 7 bases from V and 6 bases from J; bases unmatched to any gene: 8. The CDR3 protein is CSASGTSINEQFF. CDR3 bases: TGCAGCGCCTCCGGGACTAGTATCAATGAGCAGTTCTTC.

The V and J genes are TRBV5-1 and TRBJ2-7; D not resolved. The CDR3 loop spans 14 amino acids. Trimming took off 0 bases at V and 0 bases at J, with 7 bases between the two ends. Germline values: CDR1 SGHRS, CDR2 YFSETQ. CDR3 coding DNA: TGCGCCAGCAGCTTGGATCCAGACTCCTACGAGCAGTACTTC. Translated: CASSLDPDSYEQYF.

The chain recombines TRBV14 with TRBJ2-2, with TRBD2 matching over 10 bases. The germline gives CDR1 SGHDN, CDR2 FVKESK. The CDR3 contains 17 residues. Trimming at V came to 0 bases and at J to 7 bases, leaving 8 bases not matched to a gene. The CDR3 DNA sequence: TGTGCCAGCAGCCAAGACCGTCTAGCGGGGGTAGTCGGGGAGCTGTTTTTT. Translating gives CASSQDRLAGVVGELFF.

The V call is TRBV28, the J call TRBJ1-1; 7 bases map to TRBD1. The CDR3 runs to 17 residues. The germline gives CDR1 MDHEN, CDR2 SYDVKM. V was pared by 2 bases and J by 4 bases, with 13 bases of the junction left unmatched. CDR3 protein: CASSLRSGAGGSTEAFF. The CDR3, as DNA: TGTGCCAGCAGTTTAAGGTCCGGGGCAGGGGGGTCCACTGAAGCTTTCTTT.

Only a few counts were recorded for this clone. The chain employs TRBV10-1 and TRBJ1-5; TRBD1 matches at 8 bases. V lost 6 bases, J lost 5 bases, and 6 bases stayed unmatched. Germline CDR1 is WNHNN and CDR2 is SYGVQD (reference sequence). The CDR3 consists of 14 residues. The CDR3 loop reads CASSPDRVDQPQHF. CDR3 nucleotides: TGCGCCAGCAGCCCGGACAGGGTCGATCAGCCCCAGCATTTT.